This TCR beta chain derives from a study of blood T cell repertoires in COVID-19. Assay: immunoSEQ multiplex PCR; the TCRdb copy retains only in-frame clones and omits some. The data contain some 380,000 clones, approximately 86% of them seen just once; the ten biggest clones take up over 2%. The origin of this receptor is a woman between 40 and 55 years old with acute COVID-19. The specimen was PBMCs or T cells enriched from blood (not recorded which).

Here the CDR3 reads CATEDQGTGELFF. CDR3 in DNA: TGTGCCACAGAGGATCAGGGGACCGGGGAGCTGTTTTTT. V is TRBV6-4 and J is TRBJ2-2, with a weak D call TRBD1 (6 bases). Trimming took off 10 bases at V and 5 bases at J, with 14 bases between the two ends. The germline V gene has CDR1 MRHNA and CDR2 SNTAGT. CDR3 length: 13 amino acids.